This TCR beta chain was captured by sequencing in a study of T cells in Graves' hyperthyroidism and ophthalmopathy. Out of 10 ml of fresh peripheral blood came the PBMCs. Researchers took RNA transcripts and amplified the TCR beta CDR3 regions from them. TCR CDR3 underwent first-round RT-PCR with the HTBI primer set. One entry per CDR3 protein results from TCRdb running MiXCR on the multiplex PCR reads. This sample yields under 350,000 distinct CDR3 sequences, of which approximately 17% are seen a single time; roughly 53% belongs to the top ten. This CDR3 has 15 amino acids. The germline V gene encodes CDR1 SGHTA and CDR2 FQGNSA. The V and J ends lost 5 bases and 4 bases, in that order; junction bases with no gene match: 8. In this sample, this clonotype turned up many times.

The sequenced sample was blood. This chain links TRBV7-2 with TRBJ2-1; 7 bases map to TRBD2. The clonotype originates from a woman aged 60-75 years with Graves' ophthalmopathy. CDR3 coding DNA: TGTGCCAGCAGCCCGACCGGGACTACGTACAATGAGCAGTTCTTC. Protein: CASSPTGTTYNEQFF.